This T cell receptor beta chain is from a study of control samples from healthy donors and cancer patients. The assay was immunoSEQ multiplex PCR, and TCRdb's table has in-frame clones only and misses some. The sample contains approximately 110,000 clones, 90% of which appear only once. The V gene end was trimmed by 10 bases and the J gene end by 10 bases; junction bases not matched to a gene: 10. The CDR3 is made up of 13 amino acids. The rearrangement joins TRBV12-3 or TRBV12-4 to TRBJ1-4, with TRBD1 matching over 9 bases. The source of this sequence is a human donor in good health. The donor label of this sample is uncertain. Source material: blood. The CDR3 sequence is CATKQGARGKLFF. For the CDR3, the DNA is TGTGCCACCAAACAGGGGGCTCGAGGAAAACTGTTTTTT.